This T cell receptor (beta chain) was documented in a study of OX40 agonist ivuxolimab in advanced cancers. Study-level points and caveats: Relatively little clonal expansion, among the lowest observed, appeared in partial responders at 0.1-3.0 mg/kg.

TCRdb's copy holds only in-frame clones and misses some; the assay was immunoSEQ multiplex PCR. In the table there are tens of thousands of clones, around nine tenths of which are singletons. About this clone itself: The antigen is unknown.

The TCR was taken from an adult with an advanced solid tumor such as melanoma, head and neck, liver or kidney cancer. Here the sequenced sample was CD4+ or CD8+ T cells sorted from blood, taken in a trial of the OX40 agonist ivuxolimab.

In DNA form, the CDR3 reads TGTGCCATCAGTGAGGTCAAAGGTCTCTATGGCTACACCTTC. Protein: CAISEVKGLYGYTF. This sequence joins TRBV10-3 and TRBJ1-2, with D unclear. The V gene lost 2 bases and the J gene lost 4 bases, with 11 bases spanning the gap. The CDR3 consists of 14 residues. Germline V gene sequence: CDR1 ENHRY, CDR2 SYGVKD.